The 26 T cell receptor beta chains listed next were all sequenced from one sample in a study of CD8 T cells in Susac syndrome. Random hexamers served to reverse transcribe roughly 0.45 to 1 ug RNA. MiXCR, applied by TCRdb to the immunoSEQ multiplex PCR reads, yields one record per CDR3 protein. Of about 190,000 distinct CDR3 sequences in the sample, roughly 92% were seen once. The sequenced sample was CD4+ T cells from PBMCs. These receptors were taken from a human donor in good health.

The CDR3 DNA reads as TGTGCCAGCAGCGTAGGACAGATGAGTACTGAAGCTTTCTTT. Translating gives CASSVGQMSTEAFF. This sequence joins TRBV9 and TRBJ1-1; TRBD1 might be the D (5 bases). CDR3 length: 14 amino acids. The germline V and J ends were trimmed by 0 bases and 5 bases, with 11 bases remaining between them. CDR1 and CDR2 (germline): SGDLS, YYNGEE. The full variable domain, completed using reference TRBV9 and TRBJ1-1, is DSGVTQTPKHLITATGQRVTLRCSPRSGDLSVYWYQQSLDQGLQFLIQYYNGEERAKGNILERFSAQQFPDLHSELNLSSLELGDSALYFCASSVGQMSTEAFFGQGTRLTVV.

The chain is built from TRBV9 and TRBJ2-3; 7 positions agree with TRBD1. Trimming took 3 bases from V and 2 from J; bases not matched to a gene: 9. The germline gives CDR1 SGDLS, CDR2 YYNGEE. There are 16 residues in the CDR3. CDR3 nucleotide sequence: TGTGCCAGCAGCGCGGGACAGATAATCTACACAGATACGCAGTATTTT. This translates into CASSAGQIIYTDTQYF.

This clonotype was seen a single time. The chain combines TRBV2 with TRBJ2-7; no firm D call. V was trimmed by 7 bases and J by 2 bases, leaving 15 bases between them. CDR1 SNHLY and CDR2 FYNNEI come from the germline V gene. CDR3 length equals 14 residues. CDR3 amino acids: CASTKETVTYEQYF. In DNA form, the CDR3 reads TGTGCCAGCACCAAGGAGACCGTAACCTACGAGCAGTACTTC.

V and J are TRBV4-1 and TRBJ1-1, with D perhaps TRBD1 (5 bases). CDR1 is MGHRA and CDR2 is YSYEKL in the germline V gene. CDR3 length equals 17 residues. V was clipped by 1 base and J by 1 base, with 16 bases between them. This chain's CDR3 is CASSQAYPGTQNTEAFF. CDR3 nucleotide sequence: TGCGCCAGCAGCCAAGCTTATCCCGGGACCCAGAACACTGAAGCTTTCTTT.

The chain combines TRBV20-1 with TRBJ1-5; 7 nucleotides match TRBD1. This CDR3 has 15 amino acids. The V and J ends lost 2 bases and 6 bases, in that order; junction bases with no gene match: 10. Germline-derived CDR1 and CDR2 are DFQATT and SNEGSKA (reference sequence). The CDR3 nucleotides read TGCAGTGCTAGAACCGGGACAGTCAGTTTTCAGCCCCAGCATTTT. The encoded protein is CSARTGTVSFQPQHF.

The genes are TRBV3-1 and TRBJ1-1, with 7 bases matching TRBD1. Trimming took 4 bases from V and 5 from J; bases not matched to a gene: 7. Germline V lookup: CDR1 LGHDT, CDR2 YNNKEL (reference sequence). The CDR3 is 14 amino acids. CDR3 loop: CASSPAQGVTEAFF. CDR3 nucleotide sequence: TGTGCCAGCAGCCCAGCCCAGGGGGTAACTGAAGCTTTCTTT. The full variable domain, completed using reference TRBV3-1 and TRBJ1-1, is DTAVSQTPKYLVTQMGNDKSIKCEQNLGHDTMYWYKQDSKKFLKIMFSYNNKELIINETVPNRFSPKSPDKAHLNLHINSLELGDSAVYFCASSPAQGVTEAFFGQGTRLTVV.

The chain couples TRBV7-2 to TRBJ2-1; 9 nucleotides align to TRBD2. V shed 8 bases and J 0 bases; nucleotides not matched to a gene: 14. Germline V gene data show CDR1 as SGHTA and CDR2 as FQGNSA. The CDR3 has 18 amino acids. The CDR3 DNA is TGTGCCAGCGGGATTACAAGCGGGGGGCCGAGCTCCTACAATGAGCAGTTCTTC. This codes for CASGITSGGPSSYNEQFF.

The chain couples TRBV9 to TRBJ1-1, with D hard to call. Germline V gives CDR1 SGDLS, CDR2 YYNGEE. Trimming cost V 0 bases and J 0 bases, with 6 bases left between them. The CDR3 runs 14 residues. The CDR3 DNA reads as TGTGCCAGCAGCGTAGCAGGAATGAACACTGAAGCTTTCTTT. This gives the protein CASSVAGMNTEAFF.

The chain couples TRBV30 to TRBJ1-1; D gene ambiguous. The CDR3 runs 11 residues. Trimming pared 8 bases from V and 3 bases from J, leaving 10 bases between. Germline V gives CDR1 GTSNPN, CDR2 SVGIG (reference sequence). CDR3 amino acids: CARGRDTEAFF. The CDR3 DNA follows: TGTGCCCGAGGCAGAGACACTGAAGCTTTCTTT. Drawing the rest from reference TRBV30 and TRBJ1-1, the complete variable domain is SQTIHQWPATLVQPVGSPLSLECTVEGTSNPNLYWYRQAAGRGLQLLFYSVGIGQISSEVPQNLSASRPQDRQFILSSKKLLLSDSGFYLCARGRDTEAFFGQGTRLTVV.

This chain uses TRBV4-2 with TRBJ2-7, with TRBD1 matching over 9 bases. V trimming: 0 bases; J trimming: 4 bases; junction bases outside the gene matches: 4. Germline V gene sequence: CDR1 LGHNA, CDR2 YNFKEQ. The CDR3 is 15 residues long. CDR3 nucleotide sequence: TGTGCCAGCAGCCAAGAAGGGACAGGGATTTACGAGCAGTACTTC. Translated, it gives CASSQEGTGIYEQYF.

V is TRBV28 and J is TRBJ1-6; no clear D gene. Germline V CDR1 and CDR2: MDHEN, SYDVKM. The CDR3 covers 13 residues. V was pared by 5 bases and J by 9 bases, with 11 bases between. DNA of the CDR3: TGTGCCAGCAGTGGTGGGTCTGGTTCACCCCTCCACTTT. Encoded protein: CASSGGSGSPLHF.

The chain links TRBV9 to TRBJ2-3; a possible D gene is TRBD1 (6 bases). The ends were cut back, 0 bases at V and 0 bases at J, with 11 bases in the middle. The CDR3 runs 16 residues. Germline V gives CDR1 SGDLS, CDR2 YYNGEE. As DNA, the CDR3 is TGTGCCAGCAGCGTAGCCACAGGGTCGAGCACAGATACGCAGTATTTT. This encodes CASSVATGSSTDTQYF.

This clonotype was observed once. This chain's CDR3 is CAISYSGGAGIYNEQFF. The CDR3 bases are TGTGCCATCAGTTATAGCGGGGGGGCAGGTATCTACAATGAGCAGTTCTTC. This chain links TRBV10-3 with TRBJ2-1; 11 nucleotides align to TRBD2. The CDR3 spans 17 residues. J was trimmed by 3 bases and V by 5 bases; bases with no gene match: 9. Germline V gives CDR1 ENHRY, CDR2 SYGVKD.

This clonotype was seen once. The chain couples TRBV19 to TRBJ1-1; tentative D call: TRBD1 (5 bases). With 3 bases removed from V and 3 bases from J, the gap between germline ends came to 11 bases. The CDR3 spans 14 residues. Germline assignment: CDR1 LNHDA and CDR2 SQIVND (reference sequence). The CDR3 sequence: CASSIDSGHTEAFF. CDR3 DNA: TGTGCCAGTAGTATTGACAGCGGCCACACTGAAGCTTTCTTT.

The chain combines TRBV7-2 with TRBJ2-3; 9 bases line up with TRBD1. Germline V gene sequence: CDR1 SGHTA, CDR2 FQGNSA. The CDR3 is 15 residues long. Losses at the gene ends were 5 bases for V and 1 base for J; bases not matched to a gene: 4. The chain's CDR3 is CASSLRQGGTDTQYF. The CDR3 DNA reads TGTGCCAGCAGCCTCAGACAGGGGGGCACAGATACGCAGTATTTT.

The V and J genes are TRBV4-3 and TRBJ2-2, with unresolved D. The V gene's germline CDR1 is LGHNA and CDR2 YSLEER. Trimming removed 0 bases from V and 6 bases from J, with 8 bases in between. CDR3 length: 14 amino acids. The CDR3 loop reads CASSQDYGSGELFF. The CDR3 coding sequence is TGCGCCAGCAGCCAAGATTACGGGTCCGGGGAGCTGTTTTTT.

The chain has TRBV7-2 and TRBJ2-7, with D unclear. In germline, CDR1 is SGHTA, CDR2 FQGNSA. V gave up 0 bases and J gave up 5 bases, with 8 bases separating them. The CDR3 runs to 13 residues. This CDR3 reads CASSLAYGNEQYF. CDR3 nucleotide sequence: TGTGCCAGCAGCTTAGCCTATGGAAACGAGCAGTACTTC.

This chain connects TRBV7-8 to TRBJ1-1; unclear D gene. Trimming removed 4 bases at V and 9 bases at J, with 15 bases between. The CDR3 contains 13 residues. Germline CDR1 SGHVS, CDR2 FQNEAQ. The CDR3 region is CASSSHRREQAFF. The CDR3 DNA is TGTGCCAGCAGCTCCCACAGACGGGAGCAAGCTTTCTTT. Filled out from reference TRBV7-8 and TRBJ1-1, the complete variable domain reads GAGVSQSPRYKVAKRGQDVALRCDPISGHVSLFWYQQALGQGPEFLTYFQNEAQLDKSGLPSDRFFAERPEGSVSTLKIQRTQQEDSAVYLCASSSHRREQAFFGQGTRLTVV.

The CDR3 coding sequence is TGCGCCAGCAGCCAGCGAGTTTCCGCCAGCACTGAAGCTTTCTTT. Translating it yields CASSQRVSASTEAFF. The chain couples TRBV4-3 to TRBJ1-1; no firm D call. Per germline, CDR1 LGHNA and CDR2 YSLEER. This CDR3 comprises 15 residues. Trimming took off 3 bases at V and 4 bases at J, with 15 bases between the two ends.

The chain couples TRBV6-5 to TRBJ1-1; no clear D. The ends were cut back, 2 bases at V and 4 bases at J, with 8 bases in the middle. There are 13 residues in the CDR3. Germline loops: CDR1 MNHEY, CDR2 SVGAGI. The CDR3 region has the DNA TGTGCCAGCAGTTACACGAGGAGCACTGAAGCTTTCTTT. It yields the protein CASSYTRSTEAFF.

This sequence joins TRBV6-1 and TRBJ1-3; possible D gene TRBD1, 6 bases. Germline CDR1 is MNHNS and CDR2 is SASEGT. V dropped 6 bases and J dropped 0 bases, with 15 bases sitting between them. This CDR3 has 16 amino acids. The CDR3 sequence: CASSNPKGGSGNTIYF. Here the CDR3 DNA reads TGTGCCAGCAGCAACCCAAAGGGGGGCTCTGGAAACACCATATATTTT.

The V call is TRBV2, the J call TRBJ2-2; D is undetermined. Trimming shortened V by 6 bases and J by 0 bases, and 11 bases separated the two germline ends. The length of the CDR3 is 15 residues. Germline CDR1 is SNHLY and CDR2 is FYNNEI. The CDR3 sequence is CASRESFANTGELFF. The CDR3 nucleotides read TGTGCCAGCAGAGAATCGTTCGCGAACACCGGGGAGCTGTTTTTT.

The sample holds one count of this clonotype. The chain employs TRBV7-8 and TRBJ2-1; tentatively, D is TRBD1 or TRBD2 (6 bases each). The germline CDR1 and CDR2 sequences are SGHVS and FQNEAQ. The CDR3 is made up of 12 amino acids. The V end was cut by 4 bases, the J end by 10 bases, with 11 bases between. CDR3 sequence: CASSWGLAEQFF. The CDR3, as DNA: TGTGCCAGCAGCTGGGGGCTAGCGGAGCAGTTCTTC.

This chain's CDR3 is CTSSQETGKAFF. In nucleotides, the CDR3 is TGCACCAGCAGCCAAGAAACGGGAAAAGCTTTCTTT. This chain connects TRBV1 to TRBJ1-1; the table's D call TRBD1 went unverified against the DNA. TRBV1 is recorded as a pseudogene. This CDR3 spans 12 amino acids.

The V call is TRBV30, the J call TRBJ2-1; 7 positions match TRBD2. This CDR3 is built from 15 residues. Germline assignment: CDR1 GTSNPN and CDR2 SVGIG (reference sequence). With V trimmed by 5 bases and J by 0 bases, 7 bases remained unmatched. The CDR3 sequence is CAWESGVPSYNEQFF. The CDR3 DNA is TGTGCCTGGGAAAGCGGGGTCCCCTCCTACAATGAGCAGTTCTTC.

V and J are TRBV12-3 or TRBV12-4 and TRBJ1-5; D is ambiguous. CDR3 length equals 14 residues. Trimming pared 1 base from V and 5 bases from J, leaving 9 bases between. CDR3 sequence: CASSLGPSYQPQHF. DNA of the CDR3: TGTGCCAGCAGTTTAGGGCCCTCATATCAGCCCCAGCATTTT.